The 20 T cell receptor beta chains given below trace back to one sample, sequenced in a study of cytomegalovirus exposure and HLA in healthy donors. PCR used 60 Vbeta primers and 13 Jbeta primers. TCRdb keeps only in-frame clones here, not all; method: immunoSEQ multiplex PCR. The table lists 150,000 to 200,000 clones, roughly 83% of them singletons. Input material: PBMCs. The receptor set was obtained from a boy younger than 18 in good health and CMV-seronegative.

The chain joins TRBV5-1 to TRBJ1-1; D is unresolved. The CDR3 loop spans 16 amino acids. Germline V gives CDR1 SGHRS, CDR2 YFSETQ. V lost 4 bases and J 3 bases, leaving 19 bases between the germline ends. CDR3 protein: CASSPTARTQDTEAFF. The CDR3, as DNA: TGCGCCAGCAGCCCAACCGCCAGGACTCAGGACACTGAAGCTTTCTTT.

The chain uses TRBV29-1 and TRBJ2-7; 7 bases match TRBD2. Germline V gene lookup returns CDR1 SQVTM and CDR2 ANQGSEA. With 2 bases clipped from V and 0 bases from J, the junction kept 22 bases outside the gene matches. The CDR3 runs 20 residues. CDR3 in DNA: TGCAGCGTTGAATTGTGGGGGGGGGAGGAGACCGGGACTTACTCCTACGAGCAGTACTTC. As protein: CSVELWGGEETGTYSYEQYF.

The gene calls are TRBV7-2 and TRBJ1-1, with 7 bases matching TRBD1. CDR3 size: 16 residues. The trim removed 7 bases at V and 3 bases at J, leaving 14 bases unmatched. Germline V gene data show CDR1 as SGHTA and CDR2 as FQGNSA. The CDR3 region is CASTINRGWYYTEAFF. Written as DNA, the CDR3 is TGTGCCAGCACCATAAACAGGGGTTGGTATTACACTGAAGCTTTCTTT.

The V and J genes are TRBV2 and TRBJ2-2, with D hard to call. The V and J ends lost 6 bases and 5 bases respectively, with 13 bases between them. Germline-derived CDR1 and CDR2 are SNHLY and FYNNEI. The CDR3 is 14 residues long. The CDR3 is CASSDYLVTGELFF. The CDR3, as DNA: TGTGCCAGCAGCGATTACTTGGTGACCGGGGAGCTGTTTTTT. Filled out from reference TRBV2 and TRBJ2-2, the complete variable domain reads EPEVTQTPSHQVTQMGQEVILRCVPISNHLYFYWYRQILGQKVEFLVSFYNNEISEKSEIFDDQFSVERPDGSNFTLKIRSTKLEDSAMYFCASSDYLVTGELFFGEGSRLTVL.

The CDR3 loop reads CAWSVLSSGNTIYF. The CDR3 DNA reads TGTGCCTGGAGTGTACTGTCCTCTGGAAACACCATATATTTT. The chain uses TRBV30 and TRBJ1-3; no definite D call. In germline, CDR1 is GTSNPN, CDR2 SVGIG (reference sequence). CDR3 length: 14 residues. Deletions cut 0 bases from V and 0 bases from J, with 6 bases between.

CDR3 DNA sequence: TGTGCCAGCAGCGGGGGACTAGCGGGGGTGGGGTTCTTC. Encoded protein: CASSGGLAGVGFF. The V call is TRBV11-2, the J call TRBJ2-1, with 14 bases matching TRBD2. Losses at the gene ends were 5 bases for V and 15 bases for J; bases not matched to a gene: 6. The CDR3 contains 13 residues. The germline CDR1 and CDR2 sequences are SGHAT and FQNNGV.

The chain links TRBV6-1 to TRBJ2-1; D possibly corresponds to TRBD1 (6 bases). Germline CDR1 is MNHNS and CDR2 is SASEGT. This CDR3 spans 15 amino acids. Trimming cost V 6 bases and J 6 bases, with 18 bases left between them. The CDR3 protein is CASRSKGEGINEQFF. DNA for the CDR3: TGTGCCAGCAGGTCTAAGGGGGAAGGGATCAATGAGCAGTTCTTC.

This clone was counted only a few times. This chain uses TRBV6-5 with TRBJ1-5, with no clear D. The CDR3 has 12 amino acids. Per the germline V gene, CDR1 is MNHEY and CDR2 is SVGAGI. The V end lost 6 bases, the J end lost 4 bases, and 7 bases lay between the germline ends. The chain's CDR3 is CASSNFNQPQHF. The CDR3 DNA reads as TGTGCCAGCAGCAACTTTAATCAGCCCCAGCATTTT.

The CDR3 here is CAWRTGRTSGANVLTF. The CDR3 DNA follows: TGTGCCTGGAGAACAGGCCGCACCTCTGGGGCCAACGTCCTGACTTTC. J is TRBJ2-6 and V is TRBV30, with D possibly TRBD1 on 5 matching bases. Trimming removed 3 bases at V and 0 bases at J, with 12 bases between. Germline V gene sequence: CDR1 GTSNPN, CDR2 SVGIG (reference sequence). The CDR3 has 16 residues.

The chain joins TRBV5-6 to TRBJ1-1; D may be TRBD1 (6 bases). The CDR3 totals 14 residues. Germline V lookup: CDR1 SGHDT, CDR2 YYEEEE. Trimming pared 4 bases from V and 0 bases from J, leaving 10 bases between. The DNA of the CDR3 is TGTGCCAGCAGCCGCAGGGGCCTGAACACTGAAGCTTTCTTT. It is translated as CASSRRGLNTEAFF.

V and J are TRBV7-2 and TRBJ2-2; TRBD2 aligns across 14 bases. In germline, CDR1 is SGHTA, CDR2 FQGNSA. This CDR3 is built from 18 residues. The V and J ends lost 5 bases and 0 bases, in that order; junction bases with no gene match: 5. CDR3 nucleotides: TGTGCCAGCAGCCCCCGGACTAGCGGGAGGCCGAACACCGGGGAGCTGTTTTTT. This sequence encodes CASSPRTSGRPNTGELFF.

CDR3 nucleotides: TGTGCCAGCAGACACCTCGGGGACAATGAGCAGTTCTTC. It yields the protein CASRHLGDNEQFF. The V and J genes are TRBV6-6 and TRBJ2-1; possibly TRBD2 for D (5 bases). The V end lost 6 bases, the J end lost 5 bases, and 11 bases lay between the germline ends. CDR1 MNHNY and CDR2 SVGAGI come from the germline V gene (reference sequence). The CDR3 loop spans 13 amino acids.

The CDR3 protein is CASSPNRHGELFF. The CDR3 region has the DNA TGTGCCAGCTCACCAAATCGACACGGGGAGCTGTTTTTT. This chain connects TRBV18 to TRBJ2-2; D gene uncertain. Germline V lookup: CDR1 KGHSH, CDR2 LQKENI. V was shortened by 2 bases and J by 7 bases, with 8 bases between the two germline ends. The CDR3 sequence is 13 residues long.

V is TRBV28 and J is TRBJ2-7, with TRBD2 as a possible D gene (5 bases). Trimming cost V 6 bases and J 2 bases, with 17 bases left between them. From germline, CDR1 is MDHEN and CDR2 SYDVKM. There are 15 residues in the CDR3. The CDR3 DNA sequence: TGTGCCAGCAGGCAGAGCGGTTCACGCACCTACGAGCAGTACTTC. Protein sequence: CASRQSGSRTYEQYF.

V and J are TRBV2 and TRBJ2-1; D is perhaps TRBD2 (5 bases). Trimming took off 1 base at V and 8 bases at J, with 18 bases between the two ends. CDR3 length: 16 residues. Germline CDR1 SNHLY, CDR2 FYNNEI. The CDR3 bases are TGTGCCAGCAGTGAAGATCGCTCCCTCCGGAGGTATGAGCAGTTCTTC. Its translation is CASSEDRSLRRYEQFF.

DNA of the CDR3: TGTGCCAGCTCACCCACCGGACAGCTCTATGGCTACACCTTC. Translating it yields CASSPTGQLYGYTF. The chain recombines TRBV18 with TRBJ1-2; possible D gene TRBD1, 6 bases. The CDR3 spans 14 residues. V dropped 3 bases and J dropped 4 bases, with 12 bases sitting between them. Germline lookup yields CDR1 KGHSH and CDR2 LQKENI.

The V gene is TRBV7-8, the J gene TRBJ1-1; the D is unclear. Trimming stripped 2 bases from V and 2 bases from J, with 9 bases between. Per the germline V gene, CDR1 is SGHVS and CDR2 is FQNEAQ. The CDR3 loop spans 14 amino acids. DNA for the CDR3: TGTGCCAGCAGCTTAAGATATAGCAACACTGAAGCTTTCTTT. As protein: CASSLRYSNTEAFF.

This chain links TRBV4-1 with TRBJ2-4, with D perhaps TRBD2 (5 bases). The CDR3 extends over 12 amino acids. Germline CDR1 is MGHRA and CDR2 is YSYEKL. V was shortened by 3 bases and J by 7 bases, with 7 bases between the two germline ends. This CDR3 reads CASSQTGNIQYF. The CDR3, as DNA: TGCGCCAGCAGCCAGACGGGGAACATTCAGTACTTC.

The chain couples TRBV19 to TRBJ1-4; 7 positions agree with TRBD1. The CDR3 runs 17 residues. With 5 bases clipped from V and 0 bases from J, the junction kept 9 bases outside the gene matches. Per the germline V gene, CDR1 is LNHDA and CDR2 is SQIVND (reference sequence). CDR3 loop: CASSPRTGDSTNEKLFF. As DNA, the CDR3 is TGTGCCAGTAGTCCGCGGACAGGCGACTCAACTAATGAAAAACTGTTTTTT. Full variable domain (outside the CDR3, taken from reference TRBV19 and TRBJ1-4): DGGITQSPKYLFRKEGQNVTLSCEQNLNHDAMYWYRQDPGQGLRLIYYSQIVNDFQKGDIAEGYSVSREKKESFPLTVTSAQKNPTAFYLCASSPRTGDSTNEKLFFGSGTQLSVL.

The CDR3 region is CASSQSPETQYF. For the CDR3, the DNA is TGTGCCAGCAGCCAGTCTCCGGAGACCCAGTACTTC. The rearrangement links TRBV7-6 to TRBJ2-5; D is uncertain. This CDR3 comprises 12 residues. Trimming removed 5 bases from V and 5 bases from J, with 9 bases in between. Germline V gene sequence: CDR1 SGHVS, CDR2 FNYEAQ.